These 23 T cell receptor beta chains were all obtained from the same sample, sequenced in a study of chemoradiotherapy in HPV16-positive cancers. TCRdb's copy holds only in-frame clones and misses some; the assay was immunoSEQ multiplex PCR. The sample includes some 6,000 clones, approximately 79% of them seen just once. The source was tumor tissue, collected from a patient who underwent chemoradiotherapy. The receptors were gathered from a human donor with HPV-associated anogenital cancer.

CDR3 sequence: CASSGGGIQETQYF. The CDR3 DNA reads as TGTGCCAGCAGCGGGGGGGGAATCCAAGAGACCCAGTACTTC. The chain has TRBV7-9 and TRBJ2-5, with TRBD2 identical over 7 bases. This CDR3 is 14 amino acids long. V lost 5 bases and J lost 1; bases outside the gene matches: 4. Germline assignment: CDR1 SEHNR and CDR2 FQNEAQ (reference sequence).

This clone was detected only a few times. V usage is TRBV2 and J usage is TRBJ1-5; D is unclear. Germline V lookup: CDR1 SNHLY, CDR2 FYNNEI. Trimming stripped 3 bases from V and 6 bases from J, with 15 bases between. The CDR3 has 15 residues. The CDR3 region is CASSDTGEYGQPQHF. The CDR3 DNA sequence: TGTGCCAGCAGTGATACCGGGGAGTATGGTCAGCCCCAGCATTTT.

This chain joins TRBV2 and TRBJ1-4; D gene ambiguous. This CDR3 spans 14 amino acids. V was shortened by 4 bases and J by 7 bases, with 13 bases between the two germline ends. The germline gives CDR1 SNHLY, CDR2 FYNNEI. The CDR3 loop is CASSGTTPGEKLFF. The CDR3 coding sequence is TGTGCCAGCAGTGGGACCACCCCGGGTGAAAAACTGTTTTTT.

CDR3 in DNA: TGTGCCAGCAGTGTCGGACAGGGGCGGAACTATGGCTACACCTTC. Translation: CASSVGQGRNYGYTF. V is TRBV6-1 and J is TRBJ1-2, with 9 bases identical to TRBD1. Unmatched junction bases numbered 5, after V lost 4 bases and J lost 2 bases. Per germline, CDR1 MNHNS and CDR2 SASEGT. This CDR3 has 15 residues.

The CDR3 reads CASSSSGGLQETQYF. CDR3 DNA sequence: TGTGCCAGCAGCTCATCCGGGGGGCTCCAAGAGACCCAGTACTTC. This sequence joins TRBV7-8 and TRBJ2-5; possible D gene TRBD2, 7 bases. This CDR3 comprises 15 residues. Trimming stripped 4 bases from V and 1 base from J, with 13 bases between. Germline V gene lookup returns CDR1 SGHVS and CDR2 FQNEAQ. Supplemented by reference TRBV7-8 and TRBJ2-5, the full variable domain reads GAGVSQSPRYKVAKRGQDVALRCDPISGHVSLFWYQQALGQGPEFLTYFQNEAQLDKSGLPSDRFFAERPEGSVSTLKIQRTQQEDSAVYLCASSSSGGLQETQYFGPGTRLLVL.

This clone showed up just once. The chain combines TRBV5-1 with TRBJ1-4; 8 nucleotides line up with TRBD1. V was pared by 2 bases and J by 7 bases, with 13 bases of the junction left unmatched. The length of the CDR3 is 17 residues. CDR1 SGHRS and CDR2 YFSETQ come from the germline V gene. The CDR3 is CASSLTLQGAASEKLFF. The CDR3 nucleotides read TGCGCCAGCAGCTTAACCCTCCAGGGGGCGGCGTCTGAAAAACTGTTTTTT.

The chain carries TRBV5-1 and TRBJ1-1, with D perhaps TRBD1 (6 bases). CDR3 length: 15 amino acids. Per germline, CDR1 SGHRS and CDR2 YFSETQ. V lost 4 bases and J lost 0, with 13 bases in between. CDR3 amino acids: CASSLQGTMNTEAFF. For the CDR3, the DNA is TGCGCCAGCAGCCTTCAGGGGACTATGAACACTGAAGCTTTCTTT.

The chain recombines TRBV19 with TRBJ2-2, with D possibly being TRBD2 (6 bases). V dropped 0 bases and J dropped 5 bases, with 16 bases sitting between them. Germline V gene data show CDR1 as LNHDA and CDR2 as SQIVND (reference sequence). This CDR3 spans 17 amino acids. The CDR3 DNA follows: TGTGCCAGTAGTATAGATCGTGGAGGGCTTGGGACCGGGGAGCTGTTTTTT. Encoded protein: CASSIDRGGLGTGELFF. Drawing the rest from reference TRBV19 and TRBJ2-2, the complete variable domain is DGGITQSPKYLFRKEGQNVTLSCEQNLNHDAMYWYRQDPGQGLRLIYYSQIVNDFQKGDIAEGYSVSREKKESFPLTVTSAQKNPTAFYLCASSIDRGGLGTGELFFGEGSRLTVL.

This chain uses TRBV5-6 with TRBJ1-4; D perhaps matches TRBD1 (5 bases). V lost 6 bases, J lost 7 bases, and 16 bases lay in between. Germline CDR1 is SGHDT and CDR2 is YYEEEE. This CDR3 is 14 amino acids long. The CDR3 sequence is CASKGRGSGEKLFF. CDR3 nucleotide sequence: TGTGCCAGCAAGGGACGGGGTTCGGGTGAAAAACTGTTTTTT.

The J gene is TRBJ2-5, the V gene TRBV5-4; D remains unclear. Trimming removed 2 bases from V and 3 bases from J, with 8 bases in between. The germline V gene has CDR1 SGHNT and CDR2 YYREEE (reference sequence). The CDR3 runs 13 residues. This chain's CDR3 is CASSLGQKETQYF. CDR3 nucleotide sequence: TGTGCCAGCAGCTTAGGGCAGAAAGAGACCCAGTACTTC.

The chain is built from TRBV5-5 and TRBJ2-7; D is possibly TRBD1 or TRBD2 (5 bases each). Per germline, CDR1 SGHKS and CDR2 YYEKEE (reference sequence). The CDR3 totals 13 residues. V lost 5 bases, J lost 4 bases, and 13 bases lay in between. CDR3 in DNA: TGTGCCAGCAGTCCGGGGCCCTATTACGAGCAGTACTTC. This codes for CASSPGPYYEQYF.

V gene TRBV19 combines with J gene TRBJ1-6; 9 bases fit TRBD1. The J segment lost 2 bases and the V segment lost 9 bases, leaving 8 bases of the junction unmatched. Germline V CDR1 and CDR2: LNHDA, SQIVND (reference sequence). The CDR3 is 16 residues long. For the CDR3, the DNA is TGTGCCAGCCAAAGGGACAGGGCAGCCTATAATTCACCCCTCCACTTT. Protein: CASQRDRAAYNSPLHF.

The chain joins TRBV6-4 to TRBJ2-2; TRBD1 or TRBD2 may be the D gene (5 bases each). This CDR3 has 13 amino acids. Trimming pared 3 bases from V and 5 bases from J, leaving 7 bases between. Germline values: CDR1 MRHNA, CDR2 SNTAGT. CDR3 protein: CASSEGETGELFF. The CDR3, as DNA: TGTGCCAGCAGTGAGGGGGAGACCGGGGAGCTGTTTTTT.

The chain is built from TRBV28 and TRBJ2-7, with 7 bases fitting TRBD1. The trim removed 6 bases at V and 5 bases at J, leaving 10 bases unmatched. The CDR3 runs to 14 residues. Looked up from germline, CDR1 is MDHEN and CDR2 is SYDVKM. CDR3 amino acids: CASRPETGRHEQYF. CDR3 nucleotides: TGTGCCAGCAGGCCGGAGACAGGGCGCCACGAGCAGTACTTC. The full variable domain, completed using reference TRBV28 and TRBJ2-7, is DVKVTQSSRYLVKRTGEKVFLECVQDMDHENMFWYRQDPGLGLRLIYFSYDVKMKEKGDIPEGYSVSREKKERFSLILESASTNQTSMYLCASRPETGRHEQYFGPGTRLTVT.

The gene calls are TRBV29-1 and TRBJ1-2; D ambiguous. Germline-derived CDR1 and CDR2 are SQVTM and ANQGSEA. V shed 3 bases and J shed 2 bases, with 7 bases lying between them. This CDR3 comprises 12 residues. CDR3 amino acids: CSVEEGNYGYTF. DNA for the CDR3: TGCAGCGTTGAGGAAGGGAACTATGGCTACACCTTC.

The rearrangement links TRBV6-1 to TRBJ1-2, with 7 bases lining up with TRBD1. With 2 bases clipped from V and 2 bases from J, the junction kept 5 bases outside the gene matches. CDR1 is MNHNS and CDR2 is SASEGT in the germline V gene. The CDR3 contains 15 residues. The CDR3 protein is CASSETPGQNYGYTF. The CDR3 region has the DNA TGTGCCAGCAGTGAAACTCCGGGACAGAACTATGGCTACACCTTC.

This sequence joins TRBV30 and TRBJ1-3; TRBD1 agrees at 7 bases. Trimming took 1 base from V and 6 from J; bases not matched to a gene: 3. The CDR3 contains 13 residues. Germline CDR1 GTSNPN, CDR2 SVGIG (reference sequence). This chain's CDR3 is CAWSGQGVNTIYF. The CDR3 nucleotides are TGTGCCTGGAGTGGGCAGGGGGTAAACACCATATATTTT.

J is TRBJ1-5 and V is TRBV7-2; no firm D call. The CDR3 length is 13 residues. Germline V CDR1 and CDR2: SGHTA, FQGNSA. Trimming left V 5 bases short and J 11 bases short, with 16 bases between. CDR3 nucleotides: TGTGCCAGCAGCGCCATTCGCAGTGGGACCCAGCATTTT. Its translation: CASSAIRSGTQHF.

The CDR3: CASSPQSLTGNYGYTF. The DNA of the CDR3 is TGTGCCAGCTCACCACAGTCGCTGACAGGAAACTATGGCTACACCTTC. The chain carries TRBV18 and TRBJ1-2; D is perhaps TRBD1 (6 bases). The V end lost 1 base, the J end lost 2 bases, and 14 bases lay between the germline ends. The germline CDR1 and CDR2 sequences are KGHSH and LQKENI. The CDR3 has 16 residues. Full variable domain (outside the CDR3, taken from reference TRBV18 and TRBJ1-2): NAGVMQNPRHLVRRRGQEARLRCSPMKGHSHVYWYRQLPEEGLKFMVYLQKENIIDESGMPKERFSAEFPKEGPSILRIQQVVRGDSAAYFCASSPQSLTGNYGYTFGSGTRLTVV.

The chain couples TRBV14 to TRBJ1-6; D is ambiguous. The CDR3 runs 13 residues. CDR1 is SGHDN, CDR2 FVKESK, per germline. V lost 1 base to trimming and J lost 14 bases, with 12 bases between them. CDR3 in DNA: TGTGCCAGCAGCCAAGTAAGCGAGCTCACCCTCCACTTT. Translated, it gives CASSQVSELTLHF.

V is TRBV29-1 and J is TRBJ1-4, with D maybe TRBD1 (5 bases). Trimming removed 4 bases from V and 1 base from J, with 7 bases in between. The CDR3 has 13 amino acids. Germline V gene data show CDR1 as SQVTM and CDR2 as ANQGSEA. The chain's CDR3 is CSVARGTNEKLFF. The CDR3 bases are TGCAGCGTTGCAAGGGGAACTAATGAAAAACTGTTTTTT.

The rearrangement joins TRBV5-1 to TRBJ2-5; the match to TRBD1 covers 8 bases. Trimming at V came to 4 bases and at J to 0 bases, leaving 8 bases not matched to a gene. The germline V gene has CDR1 SGHRS and CDR2 YFSETQ. The CDR3 contains 16 residues. CDR3 coding DNA: TGCGCCAGCAGCCGTGGAGGGACAGGTCACCAAGAGACCCAGTACTTC. This translates into CASSRGGTGHQETQYF.

The chain carries TRBV6-1 and TRBJ2-3, with TRBD2 identical over 8 bases. V dropped 4 bases and J dropped 0; count of bases not matched to a gene: 6. CDR1 is MNHNS, CDR2 SASEGT, per germline. This CDR3 spans 16 amino acids. The CDR3 nucleotides read TGTGCCAGCAGTGGCGGGGGGCCCCTAAGCACAGATACGCAGTATTTT. It specifies CASSGGGPLSTDTQYF.